A single sample gave rise to the 18 T cell receptor beta chains below, sequenced in a study of cytomegalovirus exposure and HLA in healthy donors. The PCR ran on 60 Vbeta and 13 Jbeta primers. Generated by immunoSEQ multiplex PCR, the TCRdb table keeps only in-frame clones and is missing some. This table holds around 150,000 clones, 60% to 80% found once. The sample taken for sequencing was PBMCs. The receptors stem from a young man in good health and CMV-seropositive.

This clone was seen once. The J gene is TRBJ1-2, the V gene TRBV18; 7 bases map to TRBD1. The germline V gene has CDR1 KGHSH and CDR2 LQKENI. This CDR3 spans 13 amino acids. After removal of 6 bases from V and 7 bases from J, the junction contained 8 bases not matched to a gene. In DNA form, the CDR3 reads TGTGCCAGCTCGCCGAGACAGGGCTGTGGCTACACCTTC. Amino acid sequence: CASSPRQGCGYTF. The full variable domain, its missing parts supplied by reference TRBV18 and TRBJ1-2, is NAGVMQNPRHLVRRRGQEARLRCSPMKGHSHVYWYRQLPEEGLKFMVYLQKENIIDESGMPKERFSAEFPKEGPSILRIQQVVRGDSAAYFCASSPRQGCGYTFGSGTRLTVV.

V gene TRBV27 combines with J gene TRBJ2-2, with TRBD2 as a possible D gene (5 bases). The germline V gene has CDR1 MNHEY and CDR2 SMNVEV (reference sequence). V was trimmed by 2 bases and J by 1 base, leaving 5 bases between them. The CDR3 is 14 amino acids. The CDR3 DNA is TGTGCCAGCAGTTTAAGCGGGAACACCGGGGAGCTGTTTTTT. This translates into CASSLSGNTGELFF.

The J gene is TRBJ1-1, the V gene TRBV14; 9 nucleotides agree with TRBD1. The germline gives CDR1 SGHDN, CDR2 FVKESK. The CDR3 totals 17 residues. Unmatched junction bases numbered 14, after V lost 5 bases and J lost 4 bases. The CDR3 here is CASSFPFDRGFGTEAFF. CDR3 in DNA: TGTGCCAGCAGCTTCCCCTTTGACAGGGGGTTTGGCACTGAAGCTTTCTTT.

This clone appeared once. This chain links TRBV10-1 with TRBJ1-1; 9 bases map to TRBD1. The CDR3 contains 19 residues. Germline V gives CDR1 WNHNN, CDR2 SYGVQD (reference sequence). Trimming removed 6 bases from V and 4 bases from J; junction bases left unmatched: 21. The CDR3 here is CASSKTRGTGFYFCTEAFF. CDR3 in DNA: TGCGCCAGCAGCAAAACACGTGGGACAGGGTTCTACTTTTGCACTGAAGCTTTCTTT.

Of note for this clone: A junction end diverges from the germline sequence, so it may reflect a read error. The chain combines TRBV27 with TRBJ1-4; a possible D gene is TRBD1 (6 bases). CDR1 is MNHEY and CDR2 is SMNVEV in the germline V gene (reference sequence). CDR3 size: 14 residues. The DNA of the CDR3 is TGTGCCAGCAGTGGGACGGGTTCAGGGGAAAAACTGCTTTTT. Amino acid sequence: CASSGTGSGEKLLF.

J is TRBJ2-2 and V is TRBV7-3; D gene ambiguous. Germline CDR1 is SGHTA and CDR2 is FQGTGA. Trimming cost V 2 bases and J 6 bases, with 13 bases left between them. This CDR3 spans 15 amino acids. The DNA of the CDR3 is TGTGCCAGCAGCTTAGGTCGAACACCCGCCGGGGAGCTGTTTTTT. Translating it yields CASSLGRTPAGELFF.

This sequence joins TRBV19 and TRBJ2-2; TRBD1 matches at 7 bases. The CDR3 is 15 residues long. The germline V gene encodes CDR1 LNHDA and CDR2 SQIVND (reference sequence). J gave up 2 bases and V 10 bases, and 10 bases lay outside the gene matches. DNA for the CDR3: TGTGCCACAAAGAGACAGGGATTAAACACCGGGGAGCTGTTTTTT. It specifies CATKRQGLNTGELFF. Filled out from reference TRBV19 and TRBJ2-2, the complete variable domain reads DGGITQSPKYLFRKEGQNVTLSCEQNLNHDAMYWYRQDPGQGLRLIYYSQIVNDFQKGDIAEGYSVSREKKESFPLTVTSAQKNPTAFYLCATKRQGLNTGELFFGEGSRLTVL.

V usage is TRBV5-1 and J usage is TRBJ2-2, with 7 bases aligning to TRBD1. Germline CDR1 reads SGHRS; CDR2 reads YFSETQ. CDR3 length: 14 residues. Trimming took 4 bases from V and 4 from J; bases not matched to a gene: 4. The CDR3 bases are TGCGCCAGCAGCCTCGGGACAGCCACCGGGGAGCTGTTTTTT. As protein: CASSLGTATGELFF. Full variable domain (outside the CDR3, taken from reference TRBV5-1 and TRBJ2-2): KAGVTQTPRYLIKTRGQQVTLSCSPISGHRSVSWYQQTPGQGLQFLFEYFSETQRNKGNFPGRFSGRQFSNSRSEMNVSTLELGDSALYLCASSLGTATGELFFGEGSRLTVL.

In this sample, this clone turned up once. V usage is TRBV7-3 and J usage is TRBJ2-1; possibly TRBD1 for D (6 bases). CDR1 is SGHTA and CDR2 is FQGTGA in the germline V gene. This CDR3 contains 16 residues. Trimming removed 5 bases at V and 0 bases at J, with 14 bases between. The CDR3 region has the DNA TGTGCCAGCAGCCTTACAGGGCCGCGCTCCTACAATGAGCAGTTCTTC. Residues: CASSLTGPRSYNEQFF.

This clone was seen a few times. The chain uses TRBV2 and TRBJ2-5; 11 bases map to TRBD1. Gene TRBJ2-7 matches the end of the DNA better, so the J call may be wrong. CDR3 length equals 19 residues. Germline CDR1 SNHLY, CDR2 FYNNEI. CDR3 nucleotides: TGTGCCAGCAGTGAATTCGGGGACAGGGGGTTTAGCTTCTCCTACGAGCAGTACTTC. Translating gives CASSEFGDRGFSFSYEQYF.

This chain links TRBV2 with TRBJ2-3; the match to TRBD1 covers 12 bases. Germline trimming cut 7 bases from V and 6 bases from J; bases unmatched to any gene: 5. The length of the CDR3 is 14 residues. Germline-derived CDR1 and CDR2 are SNHLY and FYNNEI. The CDR3 sequence is CASTRDRGPDTQYF. In DNA form, the CDR3 reads TGTGCCAGCACCCGGGACAGGGGGCCCGATACGCAGTATTTT. Full variable domain (rest looked up from reference TRBV2 and TRBJ2-3): EPEVTQTPSHQVTQMGQEVILRCVPISNHLYFYWYRQILGQKVEFLVSFYNNEISEKSEIFDDQFSVERPDGSNFTLKIRSTKLEDSAMYFCASTRDRGPDTQYFGPGTRLTVL.

The rearrangement links TRBV30 to TRBJ1-5; the match to TRBD1 covers 7 bases. This CDR3 contains 12 residues. Per germline, CDR1 GTSNPN and CDR2 SVGIG (reference sequence). V trimming: 6 bases; J trimming: 3 bases; junction bases outside the gene matches: 2. The CDR3 DNA sequence: TGTGCCTGCGGGACAGACAATCAGCCCCAGCATTTT. This gives the protein CACGTDNQPQHF.

The CDR3 region has the DNA TGCAGCGCGGGACAGTTTAATGAAAAACTGTTTTTT. Translation: CSAGQFNEKLFF. The rearrangement uses TRBV29-1 and TRBJ1-4, with 7 bases identical to TRBD1. V was clipped by 7 bases and J by 4 bases; unmatched bases: 3. The length of the CDR3 is 12 residues. Per germline, CDR1 SQVTM and CDR2 ANQGSEA.

Details on this clone: A junction end diverges from the germline sequence, so it may reflect a read error. The gene calls are TRBV28 and TRBJ1-1; maybe TRBD1 (6 bases). The CDR3 runs to 14 residues. Germline-derived CDR1 and CDR2 are MDHEN and SYDVKM. CDR3 coding DNA: TGTGCCAGCAGACCTTGGACAGCGAACCCTGAAGCTTTCTTT. Encoded protein: CASRPWTANPEAFF.

The chain links TRBV7-8 to TRBJ2-2, with 10 nucleotides matching TRBD2. The CDR3 contains 16 residues. V shed 5 bases and J 4 bases; nucleotides not matched to a gene: 7. Germline V CDR1 and CDR2: SGHVS, FQNEAQ. The chain's CDR3 is CASSETSGRATGELFF. The DNA for the CDR3 is TGTGCCAGCAGCGAGACAAGCGGGAGGGCCACCGGGGAGCTGTTTTTT.

V usage is TRBV10-2 and J usage is TRBJ2-3; D possibly corresponds to TRBD1 (7 bases). This CDR3 has 16 residues. Looked up from germline, CDR1 is WSHSY and CDR2 is SAAADI. Trimming pared 3 bases from V and 2 bases from J, leaving 15 bases between. As DNA, the CDR3 is TGCGCCAGCAGTGAAAGGCAGGGGGGTCCCACAGATACGCAGTATTTT. This gives the protein CASSERQGGPTDTQYF.

This clone occurred once. The junction does not match germline at one end; this may be a read error. The gene calls are TRBV6-5 and TRBJ1-2, with 10 bases aligning to TRBD1. Germline CDR1 and CDR2: MNHEY and SVGAGI. The CDR3 consists of 15 residues. The chain's CDR3 is CASTKQKTGGNGYPF. CDR3 DNA sequence: TGTGCCAGCACGAAGCAAAAGACAGGGGGCAATGGCTACCCCTTC.

The chain recombines TRBV28 with TRBJ2-5; the match to TRBD2 covers 9 bases. Germline V gene data show CDR1 as MDHEN and CDR2 as SYDVKM. V gave up 7 bases and J gave up 2 bases; unmatched junction bases: 5. This CDR3 is 14 amino acids long. DNA of the CDR3: TGTGCCAGCAACAAACTAGCGGGTCAAGAGACCCAGTACTTC. Encoded protein: CASNKLAGQETQYF.